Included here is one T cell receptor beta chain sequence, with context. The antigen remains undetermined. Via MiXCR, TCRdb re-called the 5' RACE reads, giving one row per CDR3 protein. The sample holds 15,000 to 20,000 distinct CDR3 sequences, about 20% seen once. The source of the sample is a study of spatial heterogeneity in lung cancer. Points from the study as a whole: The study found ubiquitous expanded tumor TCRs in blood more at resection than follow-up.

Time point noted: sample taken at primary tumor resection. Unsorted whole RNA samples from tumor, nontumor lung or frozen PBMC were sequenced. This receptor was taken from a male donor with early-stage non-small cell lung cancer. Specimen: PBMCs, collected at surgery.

CDR3 nucleotides: TGCAGTGCTAGAGATAGGGTCGGACTTACCTACGAGCAGTACTTC. Translating gives CSARDRVGLTYEQYF. J is TRBJ2-7 and V is TRBV20-1; D might be TRBD2 (5 bases). The CDR3 consists of 15 residues. V was cut by 0 bases and J by 2 bases, with 14 bases left in between. The germline gives CDR1 DFQATT, CDR2 SNEGSKA (reference sequence).